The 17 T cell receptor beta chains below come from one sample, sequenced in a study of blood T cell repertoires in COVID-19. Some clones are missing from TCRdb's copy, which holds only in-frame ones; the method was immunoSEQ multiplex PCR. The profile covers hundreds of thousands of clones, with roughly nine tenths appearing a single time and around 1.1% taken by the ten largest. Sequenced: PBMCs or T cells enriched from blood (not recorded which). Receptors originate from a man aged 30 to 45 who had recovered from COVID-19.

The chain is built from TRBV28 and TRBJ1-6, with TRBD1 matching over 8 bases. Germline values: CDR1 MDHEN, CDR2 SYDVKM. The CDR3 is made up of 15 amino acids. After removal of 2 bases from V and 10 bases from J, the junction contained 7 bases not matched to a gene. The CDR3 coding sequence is TGTGCCAGCAGTTTAGTGACAGGGGATTTCTCACCCCTCCACTTT. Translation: CASSLVTGDFSPLHF.

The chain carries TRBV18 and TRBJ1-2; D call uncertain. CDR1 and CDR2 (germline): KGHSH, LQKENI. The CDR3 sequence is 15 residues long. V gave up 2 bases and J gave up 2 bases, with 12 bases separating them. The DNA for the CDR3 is TGTGCCAGCTCACCAAGCACCGGGATAAACTATGGCTACACCTTC. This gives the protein CASSPSTGINYGYTF.

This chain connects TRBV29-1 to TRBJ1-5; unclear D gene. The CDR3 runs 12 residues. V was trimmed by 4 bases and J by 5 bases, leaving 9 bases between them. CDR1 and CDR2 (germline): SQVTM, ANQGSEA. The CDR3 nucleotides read TGCAGCGTTGGCGGGGATGATCAGCCCCAGCATTTT. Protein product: CSVGGDDQPQHF.

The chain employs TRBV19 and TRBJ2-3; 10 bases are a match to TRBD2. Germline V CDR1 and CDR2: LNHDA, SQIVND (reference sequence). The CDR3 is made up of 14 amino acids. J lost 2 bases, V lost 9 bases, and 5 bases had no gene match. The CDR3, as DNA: TGTGCCAGCAAACTAGCGGGAATCACAGATACGCAGTATTTT. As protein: CASKLAGITDTQYF. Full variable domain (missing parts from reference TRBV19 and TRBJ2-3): DGGITQSPKYLFRKEGQNVTLSCEQNLNHDAMYWYRQDPGQGLRLIYYSQIVNDFQKGDIAEGYSVSREKKESFPLTVTSAQKNPTAFYLCASKLAGITDTQYFGPGTRLTVL.

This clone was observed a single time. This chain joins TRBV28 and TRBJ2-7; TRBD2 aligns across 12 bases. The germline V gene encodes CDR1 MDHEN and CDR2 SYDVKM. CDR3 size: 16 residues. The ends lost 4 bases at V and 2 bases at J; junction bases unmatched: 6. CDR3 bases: TGTGCCAGCAGTTCGACTAGCGGGAGCGCTCCCTACGAGCAGTACTTC. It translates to CASSSTSGSAPYEQYF.

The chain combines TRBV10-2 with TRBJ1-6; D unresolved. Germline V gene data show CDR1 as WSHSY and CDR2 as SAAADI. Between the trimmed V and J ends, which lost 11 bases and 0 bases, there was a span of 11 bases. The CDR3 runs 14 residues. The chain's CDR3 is CAAWRSSYNSPLHF. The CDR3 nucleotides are TGCGCCGCCTGGAGGAGCTCCTATAATTCACCCCTCCACTTT.

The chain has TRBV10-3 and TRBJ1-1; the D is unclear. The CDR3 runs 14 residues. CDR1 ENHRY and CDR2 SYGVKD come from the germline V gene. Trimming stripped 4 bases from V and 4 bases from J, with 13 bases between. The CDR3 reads CAISANPGVTEAFF. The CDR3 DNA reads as TGTGCCATCAGTGCGAACCCCGGGGTCACTGAAGCTTTCTTT.

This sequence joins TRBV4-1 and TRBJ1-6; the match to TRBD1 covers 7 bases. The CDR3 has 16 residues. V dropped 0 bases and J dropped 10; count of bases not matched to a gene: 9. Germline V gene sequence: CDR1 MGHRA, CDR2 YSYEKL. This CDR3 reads CASSQDIQTGASPLHF. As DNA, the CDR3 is TGCGCCAGCAGCCAAGATATTCAAACAGGGGCCTCACCCCTCCACTTT.

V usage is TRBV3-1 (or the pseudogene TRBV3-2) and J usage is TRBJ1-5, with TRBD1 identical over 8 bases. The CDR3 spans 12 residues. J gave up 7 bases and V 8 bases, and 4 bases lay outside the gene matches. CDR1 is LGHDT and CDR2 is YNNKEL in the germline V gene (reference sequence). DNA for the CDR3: TGTGCCAGCGGACAGGGAGGACAGCCCCAGCATTTT. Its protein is CASGQGGQPQHF.

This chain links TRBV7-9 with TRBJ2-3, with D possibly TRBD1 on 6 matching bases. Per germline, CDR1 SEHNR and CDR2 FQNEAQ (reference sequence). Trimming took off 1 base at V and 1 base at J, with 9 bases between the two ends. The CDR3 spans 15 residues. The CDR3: CASSLGRGGTDTQYF. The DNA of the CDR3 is TGTGCCAGCAGCTTAGGCAGGGGAGGCACAGATACGCAGTATTTT.

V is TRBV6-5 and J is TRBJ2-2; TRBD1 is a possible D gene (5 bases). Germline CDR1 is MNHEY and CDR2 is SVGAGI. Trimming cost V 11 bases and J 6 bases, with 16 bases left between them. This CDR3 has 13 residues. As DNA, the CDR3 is TGTGCCGTTCGCAGGGATCTCGCCGGGGAGCTGTTTTTT. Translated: CAVRRDLAGELFF.

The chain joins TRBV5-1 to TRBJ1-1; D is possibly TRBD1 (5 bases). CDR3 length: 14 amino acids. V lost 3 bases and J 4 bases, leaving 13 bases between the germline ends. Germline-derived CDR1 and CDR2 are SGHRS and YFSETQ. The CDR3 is CASSSLGGATEAFF. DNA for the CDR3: TGCGCCAGCAGCTCCCTCGGAGGGGCCACTGAAGCTTTCTTT.

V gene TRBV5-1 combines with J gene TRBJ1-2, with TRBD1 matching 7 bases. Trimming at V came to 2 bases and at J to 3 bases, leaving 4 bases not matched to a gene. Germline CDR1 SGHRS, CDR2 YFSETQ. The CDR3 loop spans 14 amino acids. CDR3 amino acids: CASSFDRAHYGYTF. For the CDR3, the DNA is TGCGCCAGCAGCTTTGACAGGGCTCACTATGGCTACACCTTC.

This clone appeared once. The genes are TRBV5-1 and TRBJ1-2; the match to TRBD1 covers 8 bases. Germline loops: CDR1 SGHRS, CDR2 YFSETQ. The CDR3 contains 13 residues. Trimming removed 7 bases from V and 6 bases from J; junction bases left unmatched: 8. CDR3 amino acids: CASRRQGTDGYTF. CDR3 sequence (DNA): TGCGCCAGCCGCAGACAGGGGACCGATGGCTACACCTTC.

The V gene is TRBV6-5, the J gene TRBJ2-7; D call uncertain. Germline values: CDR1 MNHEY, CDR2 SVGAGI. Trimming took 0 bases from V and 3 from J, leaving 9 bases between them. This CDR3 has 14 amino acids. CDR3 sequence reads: CASSYSRGIYEQYF. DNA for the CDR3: TGTGCCAGCAGTTACTCGCGAGGAATCTACGAGCAGTACTTC.

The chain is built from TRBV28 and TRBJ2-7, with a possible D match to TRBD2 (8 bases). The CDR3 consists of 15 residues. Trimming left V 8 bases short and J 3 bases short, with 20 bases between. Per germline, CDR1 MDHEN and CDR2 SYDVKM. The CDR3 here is CASGPGGQGVYEQYF. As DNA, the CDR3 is TGTGCCAGCGGACCGGGGGGGCAGGGGGTCTACGAGCAGTACTTC.

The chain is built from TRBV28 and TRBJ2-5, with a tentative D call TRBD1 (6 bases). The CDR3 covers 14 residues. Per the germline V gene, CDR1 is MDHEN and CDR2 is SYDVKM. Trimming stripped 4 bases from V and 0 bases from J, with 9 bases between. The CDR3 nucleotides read TGTGCCAGCAGTTCTGGACAGTACCAAGAGACCCAGTACTTC. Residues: CASSSGQYQETQYF.